These T cell receptor beta chains were read from a single sample in a study of T cell responses to AZD1222 COVID-19 vaccine. This table comes from immunoSEQ multiplex PCR, and its TCRdb copy is limited to in-frame clones, with some not included. This sample has 85,000 to 90,000 clones, with 88% found just once. Sequences were derived from peripheral blood, sampled on day 0 of AZD1222 vaccination. The receptors shown here come from an adult in good health. Each CDR3 is given with its conserved first and last residue. A D gene is named only where the DNA matches it firmly. The listing skips clone size in some rows; elsewhere it reads once, few, many or a size class.

j_call d_call clone_size v_call cdr3_nt cdr3_aa
TRBJ1-1 TRBD1 . TRBV7-8 TGTGCCAGCAGCTCCCGGGACAGGATGAACACTGAAGCTTTCTTT CASSSRDRMNTEAFF
TRBJ2-1 . . TRBV5-1 TGCGCCAGCTATCCAGGGGGACTAGACAATGAGCAGTTCTTC CASYPGGLDNEQFF
TRBJ2-7 . . TRBV29-1 TGCAGCGTTGTCCCGGGAAAGGGCTCCTACGAGCAGTACTTC CSVVPGKGSYEQYF
TRBJ1-1 . once TRBV19 TGTGCCAGTAGTATAGATGCAGGGGACACTGAAGCTTTCTTT CASSIDAGDTEAFF
TRBJ2-5 . . TRBV7-6 TGTGCCAGCAGCTTAGCACAACGAGCCCAAGAGACCCAGTACTTC CASSLAQRAQETQYF
TRBJ1-2 TRBD1 . TRBV5-1 TGCGCCAGCAGCCCGGGACAGGGGGAAGGCTATGGCTACACCTTC CASSPGQGEGYGYTF
TRBJ2-7 TRBD2 . TRBV20-1 TGCAGTGCTAGTAGCACAGCGGGGCAGTTTATCTACGAGCAGTACTTC CSASSTAGQFIYEQYF
TRBJ1-2 TRBD1 . TRBV10-2 TGCGCCAGCAGTGTAAGGGACAGTCTTTATGGCTACACCTTC CASSVRDSLYGYTF
TRBJ1-4 . . TRBV19 TGTGCCAGTAGTGGGGCAACTAATGAAAAACTGTTTTTT CASSGATNEKLFF
TRBJ1-2 . . TRBV27 TGTGCCAGCACCTCCGGGGATCACTATGGCTACACCTTC CASTSGDHYGYTF
TRBJ2-5 . . TRBV29-1 TGCAGCGTTGACAGGGGTTCGGCAGAGACCCAGTACTTC CSVDRGSAETQYF
TRBJ1-4 . . TRBV7-2 TGTGCCAGCAGCTTAGCGTACGGCGGAGGCAATGAAAAACTGTTTTTT CASSLAYGGGNEKLFF
TRBJ1-2 . . TRBV4-2 TGTGCCAGCAGCCAAGATATTCTGGTAAACTATGGCTACACCTTC CASSQDILVNYGYTF
TRBJ2-1 TRBD2 . TRBV28 TGTGCCAGCAGTACCCAGCGGGAGGTTTACAATGAGCAGTTCTTC CASSTQREVYNEQFF
TRBJ2-1 TRBD2 once TRBV29-1 TGCAGCGTCGCGGGGGGGGGACCTGCTGGTCATGAGCAGTTCTTC CSVAGGGPAGHEQFF
TRBJ2-1 . . TRBV5-1 TGCGCCAGCAGAAGGGACAATAGGGCTAGCGGCGACAATGAGCAGTTCTTC CASRRDNRASGDNEQFF
TRBJ1-5 . . TRBV5-1 TGCGCCAGCAGCTTGGGGGGCGATCAGCCCCAGCATTTT CASSLGGDQPQHF
TRBJ2-2 . . TRBV27 TGTGCCAGCAGTTTATCGCGGGACGCGAACACCGGGGAGCTGTTTTTT CASSLSRDANTGELFF
TRBJ2-2 . . TRBV7-9 TGTGCCAGCAGCTTAGGAGAAAGTGCCGGGGAGCTGTTTTTT CASSLGESAGELFF
TRBJ1-1 . . TRBV29-1 TGCAGCGTTGAAGAGAACAGGCAAACTGAAGCTTTCTTT CSVEENRQTEAFF
TRBJ2-7 . . TRBV19 TGTGCCAGTAAGGTCTCGGCGGGGAACTACGAGCAGTACTTC CASKVSAGNYEQYF
TRBJ2-7 TRBD2 once TRBV7-6 TGTGCCAGCAGCTCTAGCGGGAGTAAGTACTTC CASSSSGSKYF
TRBJ1-2 . . TRBV28 TGTGCCAGCAAAGGGGCTCTCCTGAACTATGGCTACACCTTC CASKGALLNYGYTF
TRBJ2-1 . . TRBV19 TGTGCCAGTAGTCTCTCTGATAGACTAGTCTACAATGAGCAGTTCTTC CASSLSDRLVYNEQFF
TRBJ1-3 . . TRBV15 TGTGCCACCAGCGGACTAGGGAACACCATATATTTT CATSGLGNTIYF
TRBJ2-2 . . TRBV5-1 TGCGCCAGCAGCCCCCGGGAACCGACCGGGGAGCTGTTTTTT CASSPREPTGELFF
TRBJ2-5 TRBD2 . TRBV12-5 TGTGCTAGTGGAACTGTGACTAGCGGGGTGGTAGAGACCCAGTACTTC CASGTVTSGVVETQYF
TRBJ1-2 . . TRBV5-1 TGCGCCAGCAGCTTGGTGGGTCAGAAAAATGGCTACACCTTC CASSLVGQKNGYTF
TRBJ2-1 . . TRBV24-1 TGTGCCACCAGTGATTTAGCGGAGTCCTACAATGAGCAGTTCTTC CATSDLAESYNEQFF
TRBJ2-7 . . TRBV19 TGTGCCAGTAGTTGGAGGGGCGGCGACAACGAGCAGTACTTC CASSWRGGDNEQYF
TRBJ1-6 . . TRBV23-1 TGCGCCAGCAGTCAATCGGCAGGGCTAAATTCACCCCTCCACTTT CASSQSAGLNSPLHF
TRBJ1-4 . . TRBV16 TGTGCCAGCATAAGAACGCTAACTGCAACTAATGAAAAACTGTTTTTT CASIRTLTATNEKLFF
TRBJ1-6 . once TRBV7-2 TGTGCCAGCAAATCGCTCCCCGGGTCGGGGATAGGCTCACCCCTCCACTTT CASKSLPGSGIGSPLHF
TRBJ1-5 TRBD1 . TRBV15 TGTGCCACCAGCAGTGACTACAGGGGAGATCAGCCCCAGCATTTT CATSSDYRGDQPQHF
TRBJ2-5 TRBD2 once TRBV18 TGTGCCAGCTCACCACTGACTAGCGGACAAGAGACCCAGTACTTC CASSPLTSGQETQYF
TRBJ2-2 TRBD2 . TRBV9 TGTGCCAGCAGCGTTACCGTGATAAGGACTAGCGGATCGAACACCGGGGAGCTGTTTTTT CASSVTVIRTSGSNTGELFF
TRBJ2-7 . . TRBV7-6 TGTGCCAGCAGCTTAGATAGACTATCATCCTACGAGCAGTACTTC CASSLDRLSSYEQYF
TRBJ1-3 . . TRBV6-1 TGTGCCAGCAGTGAAGAACGGCGGACCTCTGGAAACACCATATATTTT CASSEERRTSGNTIYF
TRBJ1-1 . once TRBV7-8 TGTGCCAGCAGCGTAACCGGGACATTTCTAATCGCAGCAGCGAACACTGAAGCTTTCTTT CASSVTGTFLIAAANTEAFF
TRBJ2-7 . . TRBV7-8 TGTGCCAGCAGCCTTACGTACGAGCAGTACTTC CASSLTYEQYF
TRBJ2-7 . . TRBV21-1 TGTGCCAGCAGCAAACAGGAGTACGAGCAGTACTTC CASSKQEYEQYF
TRBJ1-3 . few TRBV11-2 TGTGCCAGCAGCTTAGGGACGCCGCGGGTCACCATATATTTT CASSLGTPRVTIYF